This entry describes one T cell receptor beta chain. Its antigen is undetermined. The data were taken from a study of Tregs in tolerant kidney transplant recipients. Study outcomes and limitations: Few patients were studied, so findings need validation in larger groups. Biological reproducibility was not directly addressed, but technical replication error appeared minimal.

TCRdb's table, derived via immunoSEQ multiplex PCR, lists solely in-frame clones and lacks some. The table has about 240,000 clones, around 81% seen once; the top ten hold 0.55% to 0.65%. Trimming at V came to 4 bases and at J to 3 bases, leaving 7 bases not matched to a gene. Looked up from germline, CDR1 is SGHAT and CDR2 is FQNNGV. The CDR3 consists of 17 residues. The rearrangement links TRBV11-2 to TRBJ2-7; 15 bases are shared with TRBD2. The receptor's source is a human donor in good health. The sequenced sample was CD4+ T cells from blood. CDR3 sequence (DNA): TGTGCCAGCAGCTATTTCGGACTAGCGGGAGGGAACTACGAGCAGTACTTC. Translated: CASSYFGLAGGNYEQYF.